Sequencing of this T cell receptor beta chain was carried out in a study of cytomegalovirus exposure and HLA in healthy donors. Findings of the study overall: Later analysis suggested most CMV-associated TCR beta chains were HLA-restricted. In terms of immune exposure information, only CMV serostatus was available.

Primers included in the PCR were 60 Vbeta and 13 Jbeta primers. Assay: immunoSEQ multiplex PCR; the TCRdb copy retains only in-frame clones and omits some. The sample lists about 110,000 clones, around 75% occurring once. Each donor was healthy, and each was a bone marrow donor. To note about this clone: What it recognizes is unknown.

The sequence was collected from a man in his forties in good health and CMV-seronegative. Specimen: PBMCs.

The CDR3 DNA reads TGTGCCAGCAGCCAAGATTTGAACAGGGTCAATGAGCAGTTCTTC. As protein: CASSQDLNRVNEQFF. V usage is TRBV4-2 and J usage is TRBJ2-1; D perhaps matches TRBD1 (6 bases). This CDR3 region has 15 residues. Germline CDR1 reads LGHNA; CDR2 reads YNFKEQ. Trimming pared 0 bases from V and 6 bases from J, leaving 12 bases between.